This T cell receptor beta chain was sequenced in a study of identifying expanded T cells in peripheral blood. Study-wide results and limits: Variance in clone template counts between roughly two-week samples significantly increased with total template count across all healthy donors. Technical replicates showed roughly 1.2 changed clones; two weeks around 15; four weeks 19.

Turning to this clone: What it binds is not known.

TCRdb keeps only in-frame clones here, not all; method: immunoSEQ multiplex PCR. Of 50,000 to 75,000 clones in the sample, more than 70% were seen once. The CDR3 sequence is 15 residues long. The V gene end was trimmed by 5 bases and the J gene end by 5 bases; junction bases not matched to a gene: 9. Germline V gene data show CDR1 as MNHEY and CDR2 as SVGAGI. The receptor was isolated from a person aged 18 to 70 in good health. The chain recombines TRBV6-5 with TRBJ2-5; the match to TRBD1 covers 9 bases. Sequencing input: blood. The CDR3 here is CASSSGTGHVETQYF. CDR3 nucleotides: TGTGCCAGCAGTAGCGGGACAGGGCATGTGGAGACCCAGTACTTC.